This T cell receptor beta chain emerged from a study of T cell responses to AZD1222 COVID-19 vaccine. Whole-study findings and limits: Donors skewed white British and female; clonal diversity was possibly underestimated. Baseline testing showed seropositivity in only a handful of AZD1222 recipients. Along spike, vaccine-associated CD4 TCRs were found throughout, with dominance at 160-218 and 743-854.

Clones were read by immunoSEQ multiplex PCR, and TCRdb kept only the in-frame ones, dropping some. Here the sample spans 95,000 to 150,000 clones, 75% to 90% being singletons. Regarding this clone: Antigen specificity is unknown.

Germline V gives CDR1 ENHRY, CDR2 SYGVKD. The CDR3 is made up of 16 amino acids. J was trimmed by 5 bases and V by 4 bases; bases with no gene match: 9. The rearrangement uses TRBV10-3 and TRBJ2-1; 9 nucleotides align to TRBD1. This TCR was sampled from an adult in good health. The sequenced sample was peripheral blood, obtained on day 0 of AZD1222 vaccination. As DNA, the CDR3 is TGTGCCATCAGTGGAATCCCGGGACAGGGTAACAATGAGCAGTTCTTC. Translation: CAISGIPGQGNNEQFF.